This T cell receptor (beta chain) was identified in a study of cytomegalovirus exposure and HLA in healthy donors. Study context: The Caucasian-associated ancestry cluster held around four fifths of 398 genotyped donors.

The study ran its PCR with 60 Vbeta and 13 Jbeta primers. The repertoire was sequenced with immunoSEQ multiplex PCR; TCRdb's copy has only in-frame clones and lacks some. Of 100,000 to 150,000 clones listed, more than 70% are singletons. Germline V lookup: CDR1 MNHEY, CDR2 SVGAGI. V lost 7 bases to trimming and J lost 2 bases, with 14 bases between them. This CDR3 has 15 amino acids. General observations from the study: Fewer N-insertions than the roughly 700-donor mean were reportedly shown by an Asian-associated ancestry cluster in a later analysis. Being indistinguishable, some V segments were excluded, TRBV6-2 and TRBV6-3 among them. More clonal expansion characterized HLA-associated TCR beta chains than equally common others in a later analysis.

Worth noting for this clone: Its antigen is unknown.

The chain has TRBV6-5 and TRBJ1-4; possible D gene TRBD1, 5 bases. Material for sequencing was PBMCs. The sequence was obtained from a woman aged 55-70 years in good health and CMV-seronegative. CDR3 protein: CASMENGATNEKLFF. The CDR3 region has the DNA TGTGCCAGCATGGAGAATGGGGCTACTAATGAAAAACTGTTTTTT.